The following is a TCR beta chain sequence with its context. This sample was taken from a study of cytomegalovirus exposure and HLA in healthy donors. 60 Vbeta and 13 Jbeta primers were used in PCR. Using immunoSEQ multiplex PCR, the repertoire was profiled, and TCRdb retains in-frame clones only, with some absent. The table lists about 140,000 clones, roughly 62% of them singletons, with approximately 1.7% in the top ten. The CDR3 totals 15 residues. Germline values: CDR1 SGHVS, CDR2 FQNEAQ. Trimming took 6 bases from V and 3 from J, leaving 16 bases between them. The V call is TRBV7-8, the J call TRBJ2-3, with a possible D match to TRBD1 (6 bases). The sample was PBMCs. The clonotype was recovered from a male donor in good health and CMV-seronegative. CDR3 amino acids: CASRSVAGVTDTQYF. The CDR3 DNA reads TGTGCCAGCAGATCAGTAGCAGGGGTGACAGATACGCAGTATTTT.